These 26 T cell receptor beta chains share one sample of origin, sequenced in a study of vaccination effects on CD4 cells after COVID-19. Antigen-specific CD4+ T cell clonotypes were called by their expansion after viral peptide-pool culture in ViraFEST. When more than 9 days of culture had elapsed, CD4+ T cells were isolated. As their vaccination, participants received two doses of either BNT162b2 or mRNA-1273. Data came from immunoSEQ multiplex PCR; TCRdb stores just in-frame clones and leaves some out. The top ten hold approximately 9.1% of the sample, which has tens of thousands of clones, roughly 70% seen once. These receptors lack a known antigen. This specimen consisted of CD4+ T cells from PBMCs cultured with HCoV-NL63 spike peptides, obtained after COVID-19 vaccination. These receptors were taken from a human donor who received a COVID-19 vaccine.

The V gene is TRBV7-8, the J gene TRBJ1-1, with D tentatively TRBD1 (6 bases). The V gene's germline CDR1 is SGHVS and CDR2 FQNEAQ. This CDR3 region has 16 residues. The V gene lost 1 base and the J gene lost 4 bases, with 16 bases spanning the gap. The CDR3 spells CASSLEWGAMGTEAFF. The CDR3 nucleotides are TGTGCCAGCAGCTTAGAGTGGGGGGCCATGGGCACTGAAGCTTTCTTT.

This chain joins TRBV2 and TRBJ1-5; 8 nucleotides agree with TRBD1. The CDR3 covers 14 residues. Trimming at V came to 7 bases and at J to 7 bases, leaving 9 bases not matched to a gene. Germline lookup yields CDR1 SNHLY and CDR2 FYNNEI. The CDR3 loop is CASTKDRAAQPQHF. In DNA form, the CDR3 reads TGTGCCAGCACTAAGGACAGGGCGGCCCAGCCCCAGCATTTT.

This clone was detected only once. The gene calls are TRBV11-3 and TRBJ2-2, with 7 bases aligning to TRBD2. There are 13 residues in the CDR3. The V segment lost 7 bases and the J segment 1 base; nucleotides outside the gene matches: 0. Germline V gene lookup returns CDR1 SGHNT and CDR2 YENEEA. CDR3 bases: TGTGCCAGCACGGGGGGGAACACCGGGGAGCTGTTTTTT. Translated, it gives CASTGGNTGELFF.

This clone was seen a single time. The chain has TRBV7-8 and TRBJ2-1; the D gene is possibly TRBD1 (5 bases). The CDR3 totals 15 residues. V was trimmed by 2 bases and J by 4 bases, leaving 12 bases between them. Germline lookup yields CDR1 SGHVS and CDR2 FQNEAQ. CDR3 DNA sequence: TGTGCCAGCAGCTTACAGGGTACAAATTACAATGAGCAGTTCTTC. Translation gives CASSLQGTNYNEQFF.

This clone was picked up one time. CDR3 nucleotides: TGTGCCAGCAGCCGCGGTTTAGCGGGGGGAACATACAATGAGCAGTTCTTC. The encoded protein is CASSRGLAGGTYNEQFF. The rearrangement joins TRBV2 to TRBJ2-1; 10 nucleotides agree with TRBD2. Germline loops: CDR1 SNHLY, CDR2 FYNNEI. With V trimmed by 6 bases and J by 4 bases, 12 bases remained unmatched. The CDR3 totals 17 residues.

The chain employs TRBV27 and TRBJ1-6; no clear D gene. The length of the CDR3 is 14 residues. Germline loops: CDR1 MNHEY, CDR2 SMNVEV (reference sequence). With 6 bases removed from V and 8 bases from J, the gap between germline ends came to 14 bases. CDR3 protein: CASSSKALHSPLHF. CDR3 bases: TGTGCCAGCAGCTCTAAGGCCCTACATTCACCCCTCCACTTT.

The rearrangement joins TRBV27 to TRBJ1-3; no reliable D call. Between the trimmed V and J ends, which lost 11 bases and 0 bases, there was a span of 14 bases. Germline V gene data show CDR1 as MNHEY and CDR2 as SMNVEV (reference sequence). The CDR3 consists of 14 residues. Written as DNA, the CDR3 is TGTGCCGGTCGGGCCATCATCTCTGGAAACACCATATATTTT. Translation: CAGRAIISGNTIYF.

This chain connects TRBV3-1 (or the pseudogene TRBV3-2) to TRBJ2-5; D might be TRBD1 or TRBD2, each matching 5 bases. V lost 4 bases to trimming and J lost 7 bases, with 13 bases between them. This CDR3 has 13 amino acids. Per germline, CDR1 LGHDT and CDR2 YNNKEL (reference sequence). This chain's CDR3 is CASSLRGYGTQYF. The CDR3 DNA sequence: TGTGCCAGCAGCCTACGGGGCTACGGGACCCAGTACTTC.

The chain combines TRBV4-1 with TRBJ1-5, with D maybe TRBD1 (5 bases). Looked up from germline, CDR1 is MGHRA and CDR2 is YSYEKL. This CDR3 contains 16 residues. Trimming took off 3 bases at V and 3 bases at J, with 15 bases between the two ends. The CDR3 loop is CASSQVHRQINQPQHF. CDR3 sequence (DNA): TGCGCCAGCAGCCAGGTGCATAGACAGATCAATCAGCCCCAGCATTTT.

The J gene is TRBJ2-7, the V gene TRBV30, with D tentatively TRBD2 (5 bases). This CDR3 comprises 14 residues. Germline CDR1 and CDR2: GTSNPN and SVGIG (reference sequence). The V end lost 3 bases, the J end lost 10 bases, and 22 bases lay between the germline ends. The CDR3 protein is CAWSPPAPTRGQYF. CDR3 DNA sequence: TGTGCCTGGAGCCCCCCAGCTCCCACCCGGGGTCAGTACTTC.

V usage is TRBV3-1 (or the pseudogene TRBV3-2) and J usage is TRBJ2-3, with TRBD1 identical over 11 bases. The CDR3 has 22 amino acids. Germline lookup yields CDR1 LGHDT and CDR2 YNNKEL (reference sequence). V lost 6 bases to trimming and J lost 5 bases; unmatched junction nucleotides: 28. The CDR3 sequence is CASSGRDRGFFREGPEGDTQYF. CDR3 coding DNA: TGTGCCAGCAGTGGCAGGGACAGGGGGTTTTTCCGGGAGGGCCCCGAAGGAGATACGCAGTATTTT.

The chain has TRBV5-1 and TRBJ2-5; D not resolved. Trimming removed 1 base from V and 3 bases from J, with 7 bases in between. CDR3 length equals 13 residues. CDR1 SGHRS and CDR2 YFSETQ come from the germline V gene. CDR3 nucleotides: TGCGCCAGCAGCTTGTACGGTGAAGAGACCCAGTACTTC. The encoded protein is CASSLYGEETQYF.

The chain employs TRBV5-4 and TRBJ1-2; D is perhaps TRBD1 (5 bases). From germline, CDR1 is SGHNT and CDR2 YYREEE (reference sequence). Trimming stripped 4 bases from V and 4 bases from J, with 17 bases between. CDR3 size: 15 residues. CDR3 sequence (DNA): TGTGCCAGCAGCCCAAACCGACAGTACTCCTATGGCTACACCTTC. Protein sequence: CASSPNRQYSYGYTF. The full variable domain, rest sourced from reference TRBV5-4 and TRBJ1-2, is ETGVTQSPTHLIKTRGQQVTLRCSSQSGHNTVSWYQQALGQGPQFIFQYYREEENGRGNFPPRFSGLQFPNYSSELNVNALELDDSALYLCASSPNRQYSYGYTFGSGTRLTVV.

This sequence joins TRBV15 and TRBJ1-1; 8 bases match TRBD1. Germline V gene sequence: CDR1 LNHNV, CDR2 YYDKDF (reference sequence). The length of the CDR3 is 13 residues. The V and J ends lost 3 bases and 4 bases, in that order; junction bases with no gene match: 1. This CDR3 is CATSSTGGTEAFF. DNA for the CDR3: TGTGCCACCAGCAGTACAGGGGGCACTGAAGCTTTCTTT.

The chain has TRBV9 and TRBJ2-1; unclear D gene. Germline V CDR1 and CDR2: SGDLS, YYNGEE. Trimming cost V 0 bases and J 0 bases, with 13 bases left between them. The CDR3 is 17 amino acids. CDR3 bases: TGTGCCAGCAGCGTAGTTTCAAGCCGGAGCTCCTACAATGAGCAGTTCTTC. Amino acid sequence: CASSVVSSRSSYNEQFF.

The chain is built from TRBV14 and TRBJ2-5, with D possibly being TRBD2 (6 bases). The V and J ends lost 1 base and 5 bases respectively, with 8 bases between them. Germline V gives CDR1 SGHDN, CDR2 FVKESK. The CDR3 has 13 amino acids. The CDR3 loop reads CASSQGAGETQYF. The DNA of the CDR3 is TGTGCCAGCAGCCAAGGGGCGGGGGAGACCCAGTACTTC.

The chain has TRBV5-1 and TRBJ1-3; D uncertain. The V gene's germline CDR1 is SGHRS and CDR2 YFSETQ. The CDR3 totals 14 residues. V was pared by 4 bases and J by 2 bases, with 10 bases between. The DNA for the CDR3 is TGCGCCAGCAGCCCAAGGTTGGCTGGAAACACCATATATTTT. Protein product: CASSPRLAGNTIYF.

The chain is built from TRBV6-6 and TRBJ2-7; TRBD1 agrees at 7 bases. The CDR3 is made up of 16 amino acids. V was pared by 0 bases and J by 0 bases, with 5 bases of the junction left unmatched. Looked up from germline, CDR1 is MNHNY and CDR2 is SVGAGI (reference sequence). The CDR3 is CASSYSPTGNSYEQYF. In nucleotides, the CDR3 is TGTGCCAGCAGTTACTCGCCGACAGGGAACTCCTACGAGCAGTACTTC.

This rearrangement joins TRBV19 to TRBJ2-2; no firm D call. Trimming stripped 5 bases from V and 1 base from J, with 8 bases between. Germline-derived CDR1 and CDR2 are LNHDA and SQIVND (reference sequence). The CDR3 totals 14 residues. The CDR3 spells CASSLQQNTGELFF. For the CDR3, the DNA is TGTGCCAGTAGTCTCCAACAGAACACCGGGGAGCTGTTTTTT.

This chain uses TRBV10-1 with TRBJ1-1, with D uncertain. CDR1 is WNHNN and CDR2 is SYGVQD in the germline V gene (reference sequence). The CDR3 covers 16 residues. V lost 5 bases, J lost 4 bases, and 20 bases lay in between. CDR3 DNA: TGCGCCAGCAGTTACCTTCAGGAGCGAGGCCCCACTGAAGCTTTCTTT. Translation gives CASSYLQERGPTEAFF.

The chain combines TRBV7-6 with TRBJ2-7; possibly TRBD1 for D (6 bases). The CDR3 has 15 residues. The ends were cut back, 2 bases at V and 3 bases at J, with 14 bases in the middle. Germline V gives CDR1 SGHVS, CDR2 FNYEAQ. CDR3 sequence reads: CASSLSGRQDYEQYF. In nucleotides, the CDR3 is TGTGCCAGCAGCTTAAGCGGAAGACAGGACTACGAGCAGTACTTC.

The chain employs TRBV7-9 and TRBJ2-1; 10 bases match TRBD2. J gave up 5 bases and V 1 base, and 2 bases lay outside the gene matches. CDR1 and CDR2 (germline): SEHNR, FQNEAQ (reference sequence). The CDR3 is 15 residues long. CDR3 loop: CASSLERGGHNEQFF. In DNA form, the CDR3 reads TGTGCCAGCAGCTTAGAGCGGGGGGGACACAATGAGCAGTTCTTC.

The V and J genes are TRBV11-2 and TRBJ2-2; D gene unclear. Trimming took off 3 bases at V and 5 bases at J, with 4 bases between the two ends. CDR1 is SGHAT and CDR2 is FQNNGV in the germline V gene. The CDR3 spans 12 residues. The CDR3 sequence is CASSLETGELFF. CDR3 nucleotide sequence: TGTGCCAGCAGCTTGGAGACCGGGGAGCTGTTTTTT.

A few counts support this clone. DNA of the CDR3: TGTGCCAGCAGTCTCGAATCGCGTGGAAACATTCAGTACTTC. Its protein is CASSLESRGNIQYF. This sequence joins TRBV6-5 and TRBJ2-4, with D uncertain. Germline V CDR1 and CDR2: MNHEY, SVGAGI. Trimming left V 5 bases short and J 6 bases short, with 14 bases between. The CDR3 consists of 14 residues.

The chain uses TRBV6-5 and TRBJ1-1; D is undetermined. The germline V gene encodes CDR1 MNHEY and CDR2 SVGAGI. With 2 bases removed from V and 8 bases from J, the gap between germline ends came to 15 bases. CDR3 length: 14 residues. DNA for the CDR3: TGTGCCAGCAGTTACAGCCCCTCTCGGTCGGAAGCTTTCTTT. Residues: CASSYSPSRSEAFF.

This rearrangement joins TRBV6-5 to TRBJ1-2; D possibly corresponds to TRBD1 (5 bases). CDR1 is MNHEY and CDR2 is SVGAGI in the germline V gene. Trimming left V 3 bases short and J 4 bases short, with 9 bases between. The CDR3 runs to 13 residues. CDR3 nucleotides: TGTGCCAGCAGTTATGGGGGAATCTATGGCTACACCTTC. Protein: CASSYGGIYGYTF.